Shown below are 29 T cell receptor beta chains from a single sample sequenced in a study of T cells after yellow fever vaccination. TCRdb re-called the 5' RACE reads through MiXCR, storing one row per CDR3 protein. This sample has 450,000 to 600,000 distinct CDR3 sequences, with 13% found just once. The input for sequencing was PBMCs, taken on the day of the yellow fever booster vaccination. The receptors stem from a man aged 30 to 39 who received the YFV17D yellow fever vaccine.

CDR3 amino acids: CSARAGLAGFSYNEQFF. The CDR3 coding sequence is TGCAGTGCTAGGGCAGGACTAGCGGGATTTAGTTACAATGAGCAGTTCTTC. The chain is built from TRBV20-1 and TRBJ2-1, with 12 bases that match TRBD2. The CDR3 contains 17 residues. Germline loops: CDR1 DFQATT, CDR2 SNEGSKA (reference sequence). Trimming removed 3 bases from V and 4 bases from J; junction bases left unmatched: 10.

A few counts support this clonotype. V and J are TRBV15 and TRBJ1-5, with D perhaps TRBD1 (5 bases). The CDR3 spans 16 residues. Germline V gene sequence: CDR1 LNHNV, CDR2 YYDKDF (reference sequence). V was pared by 2 bases and J by 5 bases, with 16 bases between. Here the CDR3 DNA reads TGTGCCACCAGCAGATCCCCGGGACGGGGATATCAGCCCCAGCATTTT. Translation gives CATSRSPGRGYQPQHF. The whole variable domain, filled in from reference TRBV15 and TRBJ1-5, reads DAMVIQNPRYQVTQFGKPVTLSCSQTLNHNVMYWYQQKSSQAPKLLFHYYDKDFNNEADTPDNFQSRRPNTSFCFLDIRSPGLGDTAMYLCATSRSPGRGYQPQHFGDGTRLSIL.

This clonotype was seen only a few times. The chain has TRBV20-1 and TRBJ2-7; D possibly corresponds to TRBD2 (5 bases). This CDR3 has 11 amino acids. V lost 2 bases, J lost 7 bases, and 9 bases lay in between. Germline assignment: CDR1 DFQATT and CDR2 SNEGSKA (reference sequence). The CDR3 DNA sequence: TGCAGTGCTAGACAGGAGGTGGAGCAGTACTTC. It is translated as CSARQEVEQYF.

The chain links TRBV4-3 to TRBJ2-1; 7 bases line up with TRBD1. The V gene's germline CDR1 is LGHNA and CDR2 YSLEER. This CDR3 contains 16 residues. Trimming took 4 bases from V and 1 from J; bases not matched to a gene: 7. CDR3 sequence reads: CASSPTPGQSYNEQFF. The CDR3 nucleotides are TGCGCCAGCAGCCCGACCCCGGGACAGTCCTACAATGAGCAGTTCTTC.

In its sample, this clonotype was seen a few times. This chain links TRBV7-2 with TRBJ1-2; 7 nucleotides agree with TRBD1. V lost 5 bases, J lost 3 bases, and 6 bases stayed unmatched. Germline lookup yields CDR1 SGHTA and CDR2 FQGNSA. The CDR3 is made up of 14 amino acids. CDR3 in DNA: TGTGCCAGCAGCAGCCACCAGGGGGACTATGGCTACACCTTC. It specifies CASSSHQGDYGYTF. The full variable domain, rest sourced from reference TRBV7-2 and TRBJ1-2, is GAGVSQSPSNKVTEKGKDVELRCDPISGHTALYWYRQSLGQGLEFLIYFQGNSAPDKSGLPSDRFSAERTGGSVSTLTIQRTQQEDSAVYLCASSSHQGDYGYTFGSGTRLTVV.

In DNA form, the CDR3 reads TGTGCCAGCGCTGAATCTTCGGGGAGCTCCTACGAGCAGTACTTC. Translated: CASAESSGSSYEQYF. The rearrangement uses TRBV18 and TRBJ2-7; D possibly corresponds to TRBD2 (5 bases). The CDR3 length is 15 residues. Germline V gives CDR1 KGHSH, CDR2 LQKENI. Trimming cost V 8 bases and J 0 bases, with 17 bases left between them.

The V call is TRBV27, the J call TRBJ1-2; the match to TRBD1 covers 7 bases. The CDR3 has 14 residues. J lost 4 bases, V lost 6 bases, and 8 bases had no gene match. The germline V gene has CDR1 MNHEY and CDR2 SMNVEV (reference sequence). The CDR3 is CASRRQGGLYGYTF. The CDR3 bases are TGTGCCAGCAGGAGACAGGGAGGGCTCTATGGCTACACCTTC.

This clonotype has just a few counts. CDR3 coding DNA: TGCAGTGCAGCCGAACCCTACTTCTATGGCTACACCTTC. Protein sequence: CSAAEPYFYGYTF. The chain carries TRBV20-1 and TRBJ1-2; no clear D gene. Germline CDR1 reads DFQATT; CDR2 reads SNEGSKA (reference sequence). V gave up 6 bases and J gave up 4 bases, with 15 bases separating them. The CDR3 is 13 amino acids.

This clonotype has a handful of counts. J is TRBJ2-5 and V is TRBV5-5; TRBD1 is a possible D gene (6 bases). The germline V and J ends were trimmed by 4 bases and 2 bases, with 21 bases remaining between them. Germline V lookup: CDR1 SGHKS, CDR2 YYEKEE (reference sequence). This CDR3 has 17 amino acids. The CDR3 DNA is TGTGCCAGCAGCCTAAACTCGGGACACCTGGTTCAAGAGACCCAGTACTTC. Amino acids: CASSLNSGHLVQETQYF.

This clonotype has only a few counts. The chain is built from TRBV9 and TRBJ2-2, with TRBD1 as a possible D gene (6 bases). The V gene lost 4 bases and the J gene lost 2 bases, with 18 bases spanning the gap. CDR3 length equals 17 residues. The germline V gene encodes CDR1 SGDLS and CDR2 YYNGEE. The CDR3 loop is CASSPPAGQTNTGELFF. As DNA, the CDR3 is TGTGCCAGCAGCCCCCCCGCTGGACAGACTAACACCGGGGAGCTGTTTTTT.

This CDR3 reads CASSQTGTAYEQYF. The CDR3 DNA reads as TGTGCCAGCAGCCAAACGGGGACTGCCTACGAGCAGTACTTC. The chain couples TRBV3-1 to TRBJ2-7; the D gene is possibly TRBD2 (6 bases). Germline-derived CDR1 and CDR2 are LGHDT and YNNKEL (reference sequence). This CDR3 comprises 14 residues. Between the trimmed V and J ends, which lost 2 bases and 2 bases, there was a span of 10 bases.

The J gene is TRBJ2-3, the V gene TRBV7-2; 11 bases are a match to TRBD2. There are 17 residues in the CDR3. Germline trimming cut 5 bases from V and 5 bases from J; bases unmatched to any gene: 12. Germline V gene data show CDR1 as SGHTA and CDR2 as FQGNSA. CDR3 in amino acids: CASSQYSGRAARDTQYF. DNA of the CDR3: TGTGCCAGCAGCCAGTATAGCGGGAGGGCGGCAAGAGATACGCAGTATTTT.

This clonotype was observed at least ten times. The chain recombines TRBV7-2 with TRBJ2-1; D not resolved. The CDR3 spans 11 residues. Trimming took off 3 bases at V and 3 bases at J, with 0 bases between the two ends. Germline V gene lookup returns CDR1 SGHTA and CDR2 FQGNSA. CDR3 DNA sequence: TGTGCCAGCAGCTTCTACAATGAGCAGTTCTTC. This sequence encodes CASSFYNEQFF.

This chain uses TRBV11-3 with TRBJ2-2, with TRBD2 as a possible D gene (7 bases). This CDR3 comprises 17 residues. Per germline, CDR1 SGHNT and CDR2 YENEEA. Trimming stripped 5 bases from V and 2 bases from J, with 18 bases between. The CDR3 region is CASSPGGGRDNTGELFF. The CDR3 region has the DNA TGTGCCAGCAGCCCTGGGGGGGGCAGGGACAACACCGGGGAGCTGTTTTTT.

This clonotype was counted a few times. The chain carries TRBV28 and TRBJ2-1, with 13 bases matching TRBD2. In germline, CDR1 is MDHEN, CDR2 SYDVKM. V shed 2 bases, J shed 5 bases, and the junction held 3 bases outside the gene matches. The CDR3 has 16 amino acids. The chain's CDR3 is CASSLQGLAGNNEQFF. CDR3 nucleotides: TGTGCCAGCAGTTTACAGGGACTAGCGGGGAACAATGAGCAGTTCTTC.

This clonotype was picked up a small number of times. The V gene is TRBV20-1, the J gene TRBJ2-3; a weak D match, TRBD2 (6 bases). The CDR3 contains 14 residues. Per the germline V gene, CDR1 is DFQATT and CDR2 is SNEGSKA (reference sequence). V lost 1 base, J lost 2 bases, and 10 bases lay in between. The CDR3 reads CSARAGETTDTQYF. CDR3 sequence (DNA): TGCAGTGCTAGAGCGGGAGAAACCACAGATACGCAGTATTTT.

The chain employs TRBV12-3 or TRBV12-4 and TRBJ2-2; 11 bases line up with TRBD2. With V trimmed by 5 bases and J by 3 bases, 5 bases remained unmatched. The CDR3 is 16 amino acids. This chain's CDR3 is CASSRTSGLYTGELFF. The CDR3 DNA sequence: TGTGCCAGCAGTCGGACTAGCGGGCTTTACACCGGGGAGCTGTTTTTT.

The rearrangement uses TRBV20-1 and TRBJ1-6; a weak D match, TRBD1 (5 bases). This CDR3 is built from 15 residues. CDR1 and CDR2 (germline): DFQATT, SNEGSKA (reference sequence). Between the trimmed V and J ends, which lost 1 base and 6 bases, there was a span of 13 bases. Here the CDR3 reads CSARAYGGGNSPLHF. CDR3 DNA: TGCAGTGCTAGAGCCTACGGGGGTGGTAATTCACCCCTCCACTTT.

This clonotype was detected a few times. This sequence joins TRBV10-3 and TRBJ2-7, with D possibly called TRBD1 or TRBD2 (5 bases each). Deletions cut 4 bases from V and 4 bases from J, with 11 bases between. The CDR3 is 13 amino acids. CDR1 is ENHRY and CDR2 is SYGVKD in the germline V gene. The CDR3 here is CAISVGDGYEQYF. The CDR3 DNA follows: TGTGCCATCAGTGTCGGGGACGGATACGAGCAGTACTTC.

The chain combines TRBV14 with TRBJ2-3, with D unresolved. This CDR3 region has 15 residues. CDR1 and CDR2 from the germline V gene are SGHDN and FVKESK. The V and J ends lost 0 bases and 0 bases respectively, with 7 bases between them. The CDR3: CASSQEQFSTDTQYF. Written as DNA, the CDR3 is TGTGCCAGCAGCCAAGAACAGTTTAGCACAGATACGCAGTATTTT.

This chain links TRBV6-2 or TRBV6-3 with TRBJ1-5; the D gene is possibly TRBD1 (6 bases). V was cut by 6 bases and J by 3 bases, with 12 bases left in between. Looked up from germline, CDR1 is MNHEY and CDR2 is SVGEGT. This CDR3 comprises 14 residues. The CDR3 DNA is TGTGCCAGCAGCACCAGGGGAGACAATCAGCCCCAGCATTTT. This translates into CASSTRGDNQPQHF.

A few counts support this clonotype. The J gene is TRBJ2-5, the V gene TRBV10-1; D gene ambiguous. The ends were cut back, 3 bases at V and 5 bases at J, with 10 bases in the middle. The CDR3 spans 13 residues. Germline-derived CDR1 and CDR2 are WNHNN and SYGVQD (reference sequence). CDR3 protein: CASSDRVAETQYF. In DNA form, the CDR3 reads TGCGCCAGCAGTGATCGGGTTGCGGAGACCCAGTACTTC.

V and J are TRBV11-2 and TRBJ1-2; 7 bases agree with TRBD1. The CDR3 has 18 amino acids. V dropped 5 bases and J dropped 1; count of bases not matched to a gene: 16. Germline lookup yields CDR1 SGHAT and CDR2 FQNNGV. CDR3 coding DNA: TGTGCCAGCAGCGAAACCTCGACAGGGTCAGGTGGTAACTATGGCTACACCTTC. Translating gives CASSETSTGSGGNYGYTF. Together with reference TRBV11-2 and TRBJ1-2, the CDR3 gives the full variable domain: EAGVAQSPRYKIIEKRQSVAFWCNPISGHATLYWYQQILGQGPKLLIQFQNNGVVDDSQLPKDRFSAERLKGVDSTLKIQPAKLEDSAVYLCASSETSTGSGGNYGYTFGSGTRLTVV.

The chain carries TRBV12-3 or TRBV12-4 and TRBJ2-5, with a tentative D call TRBD2 (6 bases). This CDR3 comprises 15 residues. With 5 bases removed from V and 5 bases from J, the gap between germline ends came to 18 bases. CDR3 loop: CASSPSQAGRETQYF. The DNA for the CDR3 is TGTGCCAGCAGTCCTAGTCAGGCAGGGAGGGAGACCCAGTACTTC.

This chain joins TRBV3-1 and TRBJ2-7, with D uncertain. V lost 7 bases and J lost 2, with 9 bases in between. In germline, CDR1 is LGHDT, CDR2 YNNKEL (reference sequence). The CDR3 totals 12 residues. The CDR3 is CASKAGPYEQYF. CDR3 coding DNA: TGTGCCAGCAAGGCAGGACCCTACGAGCAGTACTTC.

V gene TRBV10-2 combines with J gene TRBJ1-1; possible D gene TRBD1, 6 bases. The length of the CDR3 is 11 residues. The V end was cut by 7 bases, the J end by 3 bases, with 6 bases between. Germline-derived CDR1 and CDR2 are WSHSY and SAAADI. The DNA of the CDR3 is TGCGCCAGCACAGGGGACACTGAAGCTTTCTTT. It codes for CASTGDTEAFF.

V gene TRBV29-1 combines with J gene TRBJ1-3; D perhaps matches TRBD1 (5 bases). V lost 6 bases, J lost 4 bases, and 19 bases lay in between. CDR3 size: 15 residues. Germline CDR1 is SQVTM and CDR2 is ANQGSEA. The CDR3 DNA follows: TGCAGCGTAGGGACGACTGGCGCGGGAGGAAACACCATATATTTT. Encoded protein: CSVGTTGAGGNTIYF.

Only a few counts were recorded for this clonotype. The rearrangement joins TRBV25-1 to TRBJ2-1; 10 nucleotides align to TRBD2. The J segment lost 6 bases and the V segment lost 6 bases, leaving 8 bases of the junction unmatched. Germline V CDR1 and CDR2: MGHDK, SYGVNS. The CDR3 length is 15 residues. The CDR3 region has the DNA TGTGCCAGCAGGGCGGGGACTAGCGCGATCAATGAGCAGTTCTTC. This gives the protein CASRAGTSAINEQFF.

This clonotype appeared a few times. V usage is TRBV25-1 and J usage is TRBJ1-6; the D gene is possibly TRBD1 (6 bases). The ends were cut back, 5 bases at V and 3 bases at J, with 8 bases in the middle. Per germline, CDR1 MGHDK and CDR2 SYGVNS. CDR3 length: 14 amino acids. As DNA, the CDR3 is TGTGCCAGCAGTCCAGGGGACTATAATTCACCCCTCCACTTT. Protein sequence: CASSPGDYNSPLHF.